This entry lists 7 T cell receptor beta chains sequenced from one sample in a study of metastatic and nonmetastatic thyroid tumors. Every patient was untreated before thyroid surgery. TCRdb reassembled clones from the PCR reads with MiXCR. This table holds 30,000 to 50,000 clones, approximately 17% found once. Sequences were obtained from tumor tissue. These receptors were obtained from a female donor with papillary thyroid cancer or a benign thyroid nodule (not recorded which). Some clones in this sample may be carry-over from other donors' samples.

The CDR3 nucleotides are TGTGCCAGCAGTGATCGGGGGTGCACAGATACGCAGTATTTT. Its translation: CASSDRGCTDTQYF. The rearrangement links TRBV6-1 to TRBJ2-3, with a weak D call TRBD2 (6 bases). The CDR3 extends over 14 amino acids. V dropped 3 bases and J dropped 1 base, with 8 bases sitting between them. Germline CDR1 MNHNS, CDR2 SASEGT.

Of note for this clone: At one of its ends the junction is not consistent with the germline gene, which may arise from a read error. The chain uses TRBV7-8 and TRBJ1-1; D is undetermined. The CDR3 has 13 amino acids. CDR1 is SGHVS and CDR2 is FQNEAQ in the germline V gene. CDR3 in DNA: TGTGCCGGCAGCCCAACGTGGAAAACTGAAGCTTTCTTT. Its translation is CAGSPTWKTEAFF.

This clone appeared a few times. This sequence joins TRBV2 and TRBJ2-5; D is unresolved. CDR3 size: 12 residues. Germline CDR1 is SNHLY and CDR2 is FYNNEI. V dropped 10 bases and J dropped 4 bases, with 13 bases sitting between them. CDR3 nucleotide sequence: TGTGCCACCTCCTCCGGCACAGAGACCCAGTACTTC. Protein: CATSSGTETQYF.

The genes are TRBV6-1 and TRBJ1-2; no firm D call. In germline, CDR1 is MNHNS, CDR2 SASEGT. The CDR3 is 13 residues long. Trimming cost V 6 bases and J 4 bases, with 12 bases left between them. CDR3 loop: CASRTLTLYGYTF. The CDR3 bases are TGTGCCAGCAGGACCTTGACGCTCTATGGCTACACCTTC.

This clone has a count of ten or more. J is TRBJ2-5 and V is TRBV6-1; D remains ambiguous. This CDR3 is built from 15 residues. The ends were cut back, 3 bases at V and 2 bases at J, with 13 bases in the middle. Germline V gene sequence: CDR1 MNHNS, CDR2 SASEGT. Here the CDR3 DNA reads TGTGCCAGCAGTGAGGTCACACAACTTCAAGAGACCCAGTACTTC. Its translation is CASSEVTQLQETQYF.

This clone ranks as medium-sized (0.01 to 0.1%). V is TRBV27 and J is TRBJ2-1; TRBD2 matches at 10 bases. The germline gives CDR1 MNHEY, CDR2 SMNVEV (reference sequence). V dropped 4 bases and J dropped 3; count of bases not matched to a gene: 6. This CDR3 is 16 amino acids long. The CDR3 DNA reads TGTGCCAGCAGTTCCCCCCTAGCGGGAGACTACAATGAGCAGTTCTTC. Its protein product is CASSSPLAGDYNEQFF.

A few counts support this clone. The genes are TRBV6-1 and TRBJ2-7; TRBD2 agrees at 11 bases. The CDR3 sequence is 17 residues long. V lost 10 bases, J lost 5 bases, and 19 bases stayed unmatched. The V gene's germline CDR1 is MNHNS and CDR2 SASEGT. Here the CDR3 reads CATSRTHRLAGLHEQYF. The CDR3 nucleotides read TGTGCCACCTCTCGTACCCATCGACTAGCGGGACTCCACGAGCAGTACTTC.